These 19 T cell receptor beta chains came from one sample sequenced in a study of T cell responses to AZD1222 COVID-19 vaccine. Repertoires were generated with immunoSEQ multiplex PCR, while TCRdb's copy carries only in-frame clones and drops some. The sample carries approximately 50,000 clones, roughly 88% recorded once. This material consisted of peripheral blood, taken on day 0 of AZD1222 vaccination. These receptor sequences come from an adult in good health.

This clone was observed a handful of times. The rearrangement links TRBV6-1 to TRBJ1-5; maybe TRBD1 (5 bases). Germline CDR1 and CDR2: MNHNS and SASEGT. The V end was cut by 1 base, the J end by 0 bases, with 7 bases between. CDR3 length: 15 residues. The CDR3 loop is CASSEEGYSNQPQHF. Here the CDR3 DNA reads TGTGCCAGCAGTGAAGAGGGGTATAGCAATCAGCCCCAGCATTTT.

The chain is built from TRBV11-2 and TRBJ1-1; 8 bases are a match to TRBD1. V was clipped by 4 bases and J by 2 bases; unmatched bases: 3. Germline loops: CDR1 SGHAT, CDR2 FQNNGV. CDR3 length equals 14 residues. The CDR3 spells CASSSTGENTEAFF. The CDR3 region has the DNA TGTGCCAGCAGCTCGACAGGGGAAAACACTGAAGCTTTCTTT.

CDR3 residues: CASSLGQGMNTEAFF. CDR3 nucleotides: TGTGCCAGCAGTCTAGGGCAGGGGATGAACACTGAAGCTTTCTTT. The rearrangement uses TRBV27 and TRBJ1-1, with D maybe TRBD1 (6 bases). V was shortened by 5 bases and J by 0 bases, with 13 bases between the two germline ends. The CDR3 consists of 15 residues. CDR1 is MNHEY, CDR2 SMNVEV, per germline (reference sequence).

The chain employs TRBV9 and TRBJ1-4, with TRBD1 identical over 10 bases. Trimming took 1 base from V and 8 from J; bases not matched to a gene: 2. CDR3 length equals 14 residues. CDR1 SGDLS and CDR2 YYNGEE come from the germline V gene. The CDR3 DNA follows: TGTGCCAGCAGCGTATCGGGACAGGGGGAAAAACTGTTTTTT. This sequence encodes CASSVSGQGEKLFF.

The V call is TRBV12-2, the J call TRBJ2-7; the table assigns TRBD2, which was not confirmed against the DNA. TRBV12-2 corresponds to a pseudogene. CDR3 length: 16 amino acids. CDR3 protein: CASRLLGWEVPYEQYF. As DNA, the CDR3 is TGTGCAAGTCGCTTATTAGGGTGGGAGGTCCCCTACGAGCAGTACTTC.

The rearrangement joins TRBV11-2 to TRBJ1-3; D is undetermined. The ends were cut back, 3 bases at V and 0 bases at J, with 9 bases in the middle. Germline V gene lookup returns CDR1 SGHAT and CDR2 FQNNGV. The CDR3 spans 15 residues. Here the CDR3 reads CASSFHSGSGNTIYF. CDR3 nucleotides: TGTGCCAGCAGCTTCCATTCAGGCTCTGGAAACACCATATATTTT. The full variable domain, completed using reference TRBV11-2 and TRBJ1-3, is EAGVAQSPRYKIIEKRQSVAFWCNPISGHATLYWYQQILGQGPKLLIQFQNNGVVDDSQLPKDRFSAERLKGVDSTLKIQPAKLEDSAVYLCASSFHSGSGNTIYFGEGSWLTVV.

A word on this clone: Lacking the conserved final phenylalanine or tryptophan, this CDR3 likely reflects a read error. The limits of the CDR3 on the DNA are not certain, so only TCRdb's listed CDR3 is given. The V and J genes are TRBV6-4 and TRBJ1-2; the table's D call, TRBD1, has no DNA check behind it. Per the germline V gene, CDR1 is MRHNA and CDR2 is SNTAGT. 8 amino acids form the CDR3, both terminal residues included. The CDR3 spells CASRQVSQ.

The V gene is TRBV23-1, the J gene TRBJ2-3, with 8 bases matching TRBD1. TRBV23-1 is sorted into the ORF group, with uncertain function. V gave up 7 bases and J gave up 2 bases; unmatched junction bases: 14. The CDR3 consists of 17 residues. The CDR3 DNA is TGCGCCAGCAAGACAGGGGCGATAGCGCGGCCCACAGATACGCAGTATTTT. Amino acid sequence: CASKTGAIARPTDTQYF.

The chain employs TRBV19 and TRBJ1-4; D unresolved. Trimming took 6 bases from V and 3 from J, leaving 11 bases between them. Germline CDR1 and CDR2: LNHDA and SQIVND (reference sequence). CDR3 length equals 14 residues. The CDR3 is CASSPGASNEKLFF. The CDR3 region has the DNA TGTGCCAGTAGCCCGGGTGCGTCTAATGAAAAACTGTTTTTT.

This chain connects TRBV12-1 to TRBJ2-2; the DNA was not compared with TRBD2, the D call given in the table. TRBV12-1 represents a pseudogene. There are 20 residues in the CDR3. The CDR3 nucleotides are TGTGCCAGCAGCTCTAAGAGGGACCCCAAGCGGGAGGCGGACACCGGGGAGCTGTTTTTT. It yields the protein CASSSKRDPKREADTGELFF.

Only a few counts were recorded for this clone. This chain uses TRBV24-1 with TRBJ1-2; no definite D call. The CDR3 is made up of 15 amino acids. The V end was cut by 0 bases, the J end by 6 bases, with 13 bases between. Germline V lookup: CDR1 KGHDR, CDR2 SFDVKD. The CDR3 loop reads CATSDLHGSSDGYTF. The CDR3 DNA sequence: TGTGCCACCAGTGATTTGCATGGCAGCTCGGATGGCTACACCTTC.

The J gene is TRBJ1-5, the V gene TRBV5-4, with 12 bases identical to TRBD1. The CDR3 runs to 15 residues. The trim removed 4 bases at V and 6 bases at J, leaving 5 bases unmatched. Germline lookup yields CDR1 SGHNT and CDR2 YYREEE (reference sequence). The CDR3 protein is CASSQGQGAGQPQHF. The CDR3, as DNA: TGTGCCAGCAGCCAGGGACAGGGGGCGGGTCAGCCCCAGCATTTT.

J is TRBJ2-1 and V is TRBV9; possible D gene TRBD1, 6 bases. The CDR3 covers 17 residues. The V end was cut by 0 bases, the J end by 0 bases, with 13 bases between. The V gene's germline CDR1 is SGDLS and CDR2 YYNGEE. CDR3 protein: CASSVGGRGDSYNEQFF. The CDR3 region has the DNA TGTGCCAGCAGCGTAGGGGGGCGCGGAGACTCCTACAATGAGCAGTTCTTC.

The chain uses TRBV7-9 and TRBJ2-2, with D unclear. V lost 0 bases and J 4 bases, leaving 9 bases between the germline ends. Per germline, CDR1 SEHNR and CDR2 FQNEAQ (reference sequence). The length of the CDR3 is 15 residues. The CDR3, as DNA: TGTGCCAGCAGCTTAGCGGGCAGCCTCACCGGGGAGCTGTTTTTT. Amino acids: CASSLAGSLTGELFF.

The chain joins TRBV7-8 to TRBJ1-1; tentatively, D is TRBD1 (5 bases). The CDR3 spans 15 residues. V was clipped by 1 base and J by 6 bases, with 15 bases between them. Germline V gene lookup returns CDR1 SGHVS and CDR2 FQNEAQ. The CDR3 DNA is TGTGCCAGCAGCTTAGGTCCAGGCGGGGGTCCTGAAGCTTTCTTT. Its protein is CASSLGPGGGPEAFF.

The chain links TRBV5-4 to TRBJ1-6; 8 nucleotides line up with TRBD1. There are 14 residues in the CDR3. Germline V lookup: CDR1 SGHNT, CDR2 YYREEE (reference sequence). With V trimmed by 2 bases and J by 6 bases, 1 base remained unmatched. The chain's CDR3 is CASSLQGVNSPLHF. CDR3 DNA sequence: TGTGCCAGCAGCTTACAGGGGGTTAATTCACCCCTCCACTTT.

CDR3 amino acids: CASSQGLYGIYEQYF. The CDR3, as DNA: TGCGCCAGCAGTCAGGGGCTTTACGGGATCTACGAGCAGTACTTC. The genes are TRBV10-2 and TRBJ2-7; D might be TRBD1 (6 bases). Deletions cut 5 bases from V and 3 bases from J, with 17 bases between. The CDR3 consists of 15 residues. The germline gives CDR1 WSHSY, CDR2 SAAADI.

Remarks on this clone: The germline gene is not matched at one end of the junction; a read error may be the cause. The chain has TRBV7-6 and TRBJ2-2; possibly TRBD2 for D (5 bases). Germline lookup yields CDR1 SGHVS and CDR2 FNYEAQ. The CDR3 totals 16 residues. CDR3 in amino acids: CAGSGPGNTYTGELFF. Here the CDR3 DNA reads TGTGCCGGCAGTGGGCCGGGAAACACCTACACCGGGGAGCTGTTTTTT.

The V gene is TRBV4-1, the J gene TRBJ2-2; 10 bases map to TRBD2. V was clipped by 6 bases and J by 7 bases; unmatched bases: 5. Germline V lookup: CDR1 MGHRA, CDR2 YSYEKL. The CDR3 covers 14 residues. CDR3 sequence (DNA): TGCGCCAGCAGGGTAGCGGGAGGAGGCGGGGAGCTGTTTTTT. The encoded protein is CASRVAGGGGELFF.